The 7 T cell receptor beta chains listed next were all sequenced from one sample in a study of cytomegalovirus exposure and HLA in healthy donors. PCR used 60 Vbeta primers and 13 Jbeta primers. Using immunoSEQ multiplex PCR, the repertoire was profiled, and TCRdb retains in-frame clones only, with some absent. There are over 200,000 clones in the sample; almost 80% occur only once, and about 1.7% lies in the top ten. Specimen: PBMCs. These receptors all stem from a male donor in good health and CMV-seronegative.

The chain is built from TRBV5-1 and TRBJ1-1, with D possibly TRBD1 on 6 matching bases. V lost 4 bases and J lost 0, with 10 bases in between. The V gene's germline CDR1 is SGHRS and CDR2 YFSETQ. The CDR3 consists of 14 residues. Written as DNA, the CDR3 is TGCGCCAGCAGCATCCGGGACATGAACACTGAAGCTTTCTTT. It is translated as CASSIRDMNTEAFF. Filled out from reference TRBV5-1 and TRBJ1-1, the complete variable domain reads KAGVTQTPRYLIKTRGQQVTLSCSPISGHRSVSWYQQTPGQGLQFLFEYFSETQRNKGNFPGRFSGRQFSNSRSEMNVSTLELGDSALYLCASSIRDMNTEAFFGQGTRLTVV.

The CDR3 sequence is CASSFPGVASPLHF. The DNA for the CDR3 is TGTGCCAGCAGTTTCCCCGGGGTTGCTTCACCCCTCCACTTT. The chain joins TRBV27 to TRBJ1-6; D is undetermined. CDR3 length: 14 residues. V was cut by 3 bases and J by 9 bases, with 12 bases left in between. Germline values: CDR1 MNHEY, CDR2 SMNVEV (reference sequence).

CDR3 protein: CASSFGTGVWDEKLFF. The CDR3 nucleotides read TGCGCCAGCAGCTTCGGGACAGGGGTTTGGGATGAAAAACTGTTTTTT. The rearrangement uses TRBV5-1 and TRBJ1-4, with 10 bases lining up with TRBD1. The CDR3 consists of 16 residues. Trimming took 2 bases from V and 6 from J; bases not matched to a gene: 7. Germline-derived CDR1 and CDR2 are SGHRS and YFSETQ.

The chain uses TRBV11-2 and TRBJ2-2; 13 nucleotides line up with TRBD2. Trimming cost V 5 bases and J 9 bases; bases outside gene matches: 6. CDR3 size: 15 residues. The germline V gene encodes CDR1 SGHAT and CDR2 FQNNGV. CDR3 loop: CASSRLAGGHRELFF. CDR3 sequence (DNA): TGTGCCAGCAGCAGACTAGCGGGGGGACACCGGGAGCTGTTTTTT. Filled out from reference TRBV11-2 and TRBJ2-2, the complete variable domain reads EAGVAQSPRYKIIEKRQSVAFWCNPISGHATLYWYQQILGQGPKLLIQFQNNGVVDDSQLPKDRFSAERLKGVDSTLKIQPAKLEDSAVYLCASSRLAGGHRELFFGEGSRLTVL.

This clone was seen just once. The V call is TRBV5-1, the J call TRBJ2-7; 9 nucleotides agree with TRBD1. The CDR3 runs to 14 residues. Unmatched junction bases numbered 4, after V lost 4 bases and J lost 2 bases. In germline, CDR1 is SGHRS, CDR2 YFSETQ. The DNA for the CDR3 is TGCGCCAGCAGCCAATGGACAGGGGCCTACGAGCAGTACTTC. It encodes CASSQWTGAYEQYF. Full variable domain (outside the CDR3, taken from reference TRBV5-1 and TRBJ2-7): KAGVTQTPRYLIKTRGQQVTLSCSPISGHRSVSWYQQTPGQGLQFLFEYFSETQRNKGNFPGRFSGRQFSNSRSEMNVSTLELGDSALYLCASSQWTGAYEQYFGPGTRLTVT.

On this clone: Other DNA sequences in this specimen translate into the identical CDR3. The chain combines TRBV5-1 with TRBJ2-2, with 15 bases lining up with TRBD2. Germline values: CDR1 SGHRS, CDR2 YFSETQ. After removal of 3 bases from V and 0 bases from J, the junction contained 3 bases not matched to a gene. The CDR3 runs to 18 residues. This CDR3 is CASSSGLAGGPNTGELFF. The CDR3 DNA sequence: TGCGCCAGCAGCTCCGGACTAGCGGGAGGGCCGAACACCGGGGAGCTGTTTTTT.

In nucleotides, the CDR3 is TGTGCCAGCAATTCTAGACGGGGAGGCTACACCTTC. Its protein product is CASNSRRGGYTF. The rearrangement links TRBV6-1 to TRBJ1-2; no firm D call. Germline CDR1 reads MNHNS; CDR2 reads SASEGT. V lost 7 bases, J lost 8 bases, and 14 bases lay in between. This CDR3 region has 12 residues.